This T cell receptor (beta chain) is drawn from a study of blood T cell repertoires in COVID-19. On the study more broadly: Some COVID-19 samples were acute and others convalescent; all came from the United States, Italy and Spain.

The repertoire was sequenced with immunoSEQ multiplex PCR; TCRdb's copy has only in-frame clones and lacks some. This table holds some 80,000 clones, around 80% found once. Germline lookup yields CDR1 SGHTA and CDR2 FQGNSA. The CDR3 consists of 15 residues. Trimming shortened V by 5 bases and J by 4 bases, and 15 bases separated the two germline ends. The chain links TRBV7-2 to TRBJ2-1; D is perhaps TRBD1 (6 bases). Sequenced sample: peripheral blood. The TCR sequence derives from a man in his sixties with active or convalescent COVID-19. The CDR3 region is CASSVGVDSYNEQFF. CDR3 nucleotide sequence: TGTGCCAGCAGCGTAGGGGTGGACAGTTACAATGAGCAGTTCTTC.